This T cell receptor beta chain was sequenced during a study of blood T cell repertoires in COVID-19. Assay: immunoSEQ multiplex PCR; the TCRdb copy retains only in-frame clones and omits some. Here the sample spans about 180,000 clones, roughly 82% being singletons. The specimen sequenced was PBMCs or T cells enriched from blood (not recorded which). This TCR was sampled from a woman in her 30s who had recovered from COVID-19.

CDR3: CASSQLMPGAPGEQFF. The CDR3 DNA reads as TGTGCCAGCAGCCAACTGATGCCAGGGGCTCCTGGCGAGCAGTTCTTC. The chain links TRBV3-1 (or the pseudogene TRBV3-2) to TRBJ2-1; tentative D call: TRBD1 (6 bases). The CDR3 runs 16 residues. Germline values: CDR1 LGHDT, CDR2 YNNKEL (reference sequence). The ends were cut back, 2 bases at V and 10 bases at J, with 21 bases in the middle.